These 5 T cell receptor beta chains were sequenced from one sample in a study of T cells in Graves' hyperthyroidism and ophthalmopathy. TCR beta CDR3 regions were amplified from RNA. First-round RT-PCR targeting the TCR CDR3 was performed with the HTBI primer set. TCRdb ran MiXCR on the multiplex PCR reads and lists one entry per CDR3 protein. Of some 490,000 distinct CDR3 sequences listed, 20% to 25% are singletons. Sequencing was carried out using blood. The origin of the receptors is a woman in her 70s with Graves' ophthalmopathy.

This clonotype was observed a handful of times. The chain carries TRBV4-2 and TRBJ2-2, with 7 positions matching TRBD2. This CDR3 spans 17 amino acids. Germline V gives CDR1 LGHNA, CDR2 YNFKEQ. V trimming: 4 bases; J trimming: 0 bases; junction bases outside the gene matches: 8. The CDR3 sequence is CASSRASGTANTGELFF. The CDR3 coding sequence is TGTGCCAGCAGCCGGGCGAGCGGGACCGCGAACACCGGGGAGCTGTTTTTT.

This chain uses TRBV28 with TRBJ2-1; the D gene is possibly TRBD1 (6 bases). Trimming took off 3 bases at V and 4 bases at J, with 13 bases between the two ends. Germline assignment: CDR1 MDHEN and CDR2 SYDVKM. The CDR3 totals 15 residues. For the CDR3, the DNA is TGTGCCAGCAGTTTCAGTTCTAGGGGGTACAATGAGCAGTTCTTC. As protein: CASSFSSRGYNEQFF.

V gene TRBV7-2 combines with J gene TRBJ1-1; TRBD1 agrees at 8 bases. The CDR3 is 14 residues long. Germline CDR1 and CDR2: SGHTA and FQGNSA. V lost 10 bases, J lost 11 bases, and 18 bases stayed unmatched. As DNA, the CDR3 is TGTGCCACCTCCTTCGGGACAGGCCGGGATGGTGCTTTCTTT. This codes for CATSFGTGRDGAFF.

This clonotype has ten or more counts. CDR3 coding DNA: TGTGCCAGCAGTTGGGGTGCCCAAGGCAATCAGCCCCAGCATTTT. Translated: CASSWGAQGNQPQHF. J is TRBJ1-5 and V is TRBV7-2, with D uncertain. V was cut by 6 bases and J by 2 bases, with 14 bases left in between. The germline V gene has CDR1 SGHTA and CDR2 FQGNSA. The CDR3 is made up of 15 amino acids.

This clonotype was recorded a few times. The chain joins TRBV30 to TRBJ1-4; D uncertain. The V gene's germline CDR1 is GTSNPN and CDR2 SVGIG (reference sequence). V shed 2 bases and J shed 4 bases, with 2 bases lying between them. The CDR3 contains 11 residues. The CDR3 DNA reads as TGTGCCTGGAGTCGTAATGAAAAACTGTTTTTT. It codes for CAWSRNEKLFF.